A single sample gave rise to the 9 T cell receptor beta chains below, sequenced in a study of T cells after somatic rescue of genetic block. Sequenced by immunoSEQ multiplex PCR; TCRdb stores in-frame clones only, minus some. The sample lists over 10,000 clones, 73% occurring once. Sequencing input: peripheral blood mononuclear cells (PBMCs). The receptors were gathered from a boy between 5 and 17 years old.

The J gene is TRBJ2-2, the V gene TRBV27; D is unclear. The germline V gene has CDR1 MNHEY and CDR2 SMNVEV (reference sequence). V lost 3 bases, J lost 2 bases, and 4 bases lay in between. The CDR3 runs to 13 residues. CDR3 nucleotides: TGTGCCAGCAGTTTCATCAACACCGGGGAGCTGTTTTTT. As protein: CASSFINTGELFF.

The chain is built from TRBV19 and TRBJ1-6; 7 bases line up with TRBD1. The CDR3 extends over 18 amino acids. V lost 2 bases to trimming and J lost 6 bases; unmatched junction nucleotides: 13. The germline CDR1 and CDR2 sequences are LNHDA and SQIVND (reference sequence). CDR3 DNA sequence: TGTGCCAGTAGTATAAAGAAAGCGGGACAGCCTTTTAATTCACCCCTCCACTTT. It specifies CASSIKKAGQPFNSPLHF.

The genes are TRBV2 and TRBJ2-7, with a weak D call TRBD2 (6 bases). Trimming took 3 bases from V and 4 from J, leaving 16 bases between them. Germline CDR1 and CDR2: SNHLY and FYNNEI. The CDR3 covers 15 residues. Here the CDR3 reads CASSDEAGRSYEQYF. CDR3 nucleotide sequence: TGTGCCAGCAGTGACGAGGCGGGGAGGTCATACGAGCAGTACTTC.

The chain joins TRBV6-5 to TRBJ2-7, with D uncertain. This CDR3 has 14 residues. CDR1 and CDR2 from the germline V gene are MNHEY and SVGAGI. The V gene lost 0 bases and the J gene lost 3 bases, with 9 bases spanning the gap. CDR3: CASSYSFPDYEQYF. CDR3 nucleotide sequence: TGTGCCAGCAGTTACTCCTTCCCCGACTACGAGCAGTACTTC.

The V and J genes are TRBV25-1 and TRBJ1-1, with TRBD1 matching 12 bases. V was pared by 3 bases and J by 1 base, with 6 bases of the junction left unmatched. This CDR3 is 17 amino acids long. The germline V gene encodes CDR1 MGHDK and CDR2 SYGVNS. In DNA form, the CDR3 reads TGTGCCAGCAGTGACTACCCGGGACAGGGGGCGAACACTGAAGCTTTCTTT. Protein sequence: CASSDYPGQGANTEAFF.

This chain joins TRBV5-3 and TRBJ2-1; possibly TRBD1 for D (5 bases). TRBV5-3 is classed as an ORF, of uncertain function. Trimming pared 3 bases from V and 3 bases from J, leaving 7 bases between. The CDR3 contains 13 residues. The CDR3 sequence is CARSYRSYNEQFF. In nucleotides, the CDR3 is TGTGCCAGAAGCTACAGGAGCTACAATGAGCAGTTCTTC.

CDR3 sequence (DNA): TGTGCCAGCTCCCCAGGGTACCACGAGCAGTACTTC. Translating gives CASSPGYHEQYF. V usage is TRBV28 and J usage is TRBJ2-7, with D possibly being TRBD1 (5 bases). The CDR3 spans 12 residues. In germline, CDR1 is MDHEN, CDR2 SYDVKM. Trimming left V 8 bases short and J 5 bases short, with 13 bases between. Combining the CDR3 with reference TRBV28 and TRBJ2-7 gives the whole variable domain DVKVTQSSRYLVKRTGEKVFLECVQDMDHENMFWYRQDPGLGLRLIYFSYDVKMKEKGDIPEGYSVSREKKERFSLILESASTNQTSMYLCASSPGYHEQYFGPGTRLTVT.

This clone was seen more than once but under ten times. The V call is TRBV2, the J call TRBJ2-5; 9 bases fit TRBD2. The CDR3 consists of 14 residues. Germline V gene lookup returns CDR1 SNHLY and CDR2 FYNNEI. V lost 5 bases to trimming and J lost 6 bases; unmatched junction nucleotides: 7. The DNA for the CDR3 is TGTGCCAGCAGTAAACTAGCGGGTGGACAGACCCAGTACTTC. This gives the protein CASSKLAGGQTQYF.

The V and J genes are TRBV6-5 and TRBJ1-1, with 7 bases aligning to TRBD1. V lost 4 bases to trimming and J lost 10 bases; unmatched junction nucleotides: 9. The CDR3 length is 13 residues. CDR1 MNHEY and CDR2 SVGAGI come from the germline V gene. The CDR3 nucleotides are TGTGCCAGCAGTTCCGACAGAAGGGGGCGAGCTTTCTTT. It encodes CASSSDRRGRAFF.